This T cell receptor beta chain stems from a study of post-analysis software for immune sequencing data. The study's findings and limits: Patients carried a handful of TRBV segments more frequently than controls did, and TRBV5-6, TRBV5-1 and TRBV20-1 were among them.

Prepared TCR beta cDNA libraries contained unique molecular identifiers. TCRdb re-analysed the PCR reads in MiXCR, keeping a single row per CDR3 protein. The table lists about 760,000 distinct CDR3 sequences, just under 30% of them singletons, with more than 0.55% in the top ten. With respect to this clonotype: Its antigen is not known.

Germline CDR1 reads MDHEN; CDR2 reads SYDVKM. CDR3 size: 14 residues. The V end lost 8 bases, the J end lost 5 bases, and 13 bases lay between the germline ends. The TCR sequence derives from a girl between 5 and 17 years old with multiple sclerosis. The chain couples TRBV28 to TRBJ2-6; D is ambiguous. Sequenced: blood. The CDR3 DNA sequence: TGTGCCAGCTCCCCCGACAAGTGGGCCAACGTCCTGACTTTC. Its translation: CASSPDKWANVLTF.